The rows below give T cell receptor beta chains drawn from one sample of a study of response to subunit inactivated influenza vaccine. TCRdb ran MiXCR on the RT-PCR reads and lists one entry per CDR3 protein. Of 500,000 to 700,000 distinct CDR3 sequences listed, approximately 24% are singletons. These data also formed part of another study, on T cells expressing NK-cell markers.

Sequenced material: CD4+ T cells sorted from PBMCs, taken 12 days after vaccination. These receptors were obtained from a man between 50 and 59 years old who received an inactivated influenza vaccine. Both conserved end residues are part of each CDR3. D genes are given only for firm matches. A row's size may be missing; if present it is once, few, many or a size class.

d_call: TRBD1
clone_size: NA
v_call: TRBV12-3/TRBV12-4
j_call: TRBJ2-3
cdr3_aa: CASNPGQGLNTDTQYF
cdr3_nt: TGTGCCAGCAATCCGGGACAGGGCTTGAACACAGATACGCAGTATTTT

d_call: NA
clone_size: NA
v_call: TRBV12-3/TRBV12-4
j_call: TRBJ2-1
cdr3_aa: CASRLAEAWEQFF
cdr3_nt: TGTGCCAGCCGTTTAGCTGAGGCTTGGGAGCAGTTCTTC

d_call: TRBD2
clone_size: many
v_call: TRBV12-3/TRBV12-4
j_call: TRBJ2-2
cdr3_aa: CASSTLAGGFGELFF
cdr3_nt: TGTGCCAGCAGCACCCTAGCGGGAGGGTTCGGGGAGCTGTTTTTT

d_call: NA
clone_size: few
v_call: TRBV25-1
j_call: TRBJ2-7
cdr3_aa: CASREGRNEQYF
cdr3_nt: TGTGCCAGCAGGGAGGGGCGAAACGAGCAGTACTTC

d_call: TRBD2
clone_size: few
v_call: TRBV10-2
j_call: TRBJ2-7
cdr3_aa: CASSELAGRFFGYF
cdr3_nt: TGCGCCAGCAGTGAATTAGCGGGGCGGTTCTTTGGGTACTTC

d_call: NA
clone_size: few
v_call: TRBV6-1
j_call: TRBJ1-5
cdr3_aa: CASSKNGGSNQPQHF
cdr3_nt: TGTGCCAGCAGTAAAAATGGGGGAAGCAATCAGCCCCAGCATTTT

d_call: NA
clone_size: NA
v_call: TRBV5-5
j_call: TRBJ2-3
cdr3_aa: CASSLFSAGSRTDTQYF
cdr3_nt: TGTGCCAGCAGCTTGTTTTCGGCGGGGTCCCGCACAGATACGCAGTATTTT

d_call: NA
clone_size: few
v_call: TRBV12-3/TRBV12-4
j_call: TRBJ2-5
cdr3_aa: CASSRPGTPGAETQYF
cdr3_nt: TGTGCCAGCAGTCGTCCCGGGACCCCCGGGGCAGAGACCCAGTACTTC

d_call: NA
clone_size: NA
v_call: TRBV24-1
j_call: TRBJ2-3
cdr3_aa: CATSDLLEDTQYF
cdr3_nt: TGTGCCACCAGTGATTTATTAGAGGATACGCAGTATTTT

d_call: NA
clone_size: few
v_call: TRBV5-6
j_call: TRBJ1-2
cdr3_aa: CASSLVGNGYTF
cdr3_nt: TGTGCCAGCAGCTTGGTGGGGAATGGCTACACCTTC

d_call: NA
clone_size: few
v_call: TRBV6-1
j_call: TRBJ1-1
cdr3_aa: CASREGNMNTEAFF
cdr3_nt: TGTGCCAGCAGGGAGGGAAATATGAACACTGAAGCTTTCTTT

d_call: TRBD1
clone_size: NA
v_call: TRBV12-3/TRBV12-4
j_call: TRBJ2-3
cdr3_aa: CASSSDRERTDTQYF
cdr3_nt: TGTGCCAGCAGTTCCGACAGGGAGAGAACAGATACGCAGTATTTT

d_call: NA
clone_size: few
v_call: TRBV20-1
j_call: TRBJ2-7
cdr3_aa: CSARSSGRSYEQYF
cdr3_nt: TGCAGTGCTAGGAGTTCGGGGCGAAGCTACGAGCAGTACTTC

d_call: NA
clone_size: NA
v_call: TRBV12-3/TRBV12-4
j_call: TRBJ1-6
cdr3_aa: CASSLVGGSNSPLHF
cdr3_nt: TGTGCCAGCAGTTTAGTAGGAGGGAGCAATTCACCCCTCCACTTT

d_call: TRBD1
clone_size: many
v_call: TRBV18
j_call: TRBJ2-3
cdr3_aa: CASSPPRGQGDTQYF
cdr3_nt: TGTGCCAGCTCACCACCCAGGGGGCAGGGAGATACGCAGTATTTT

d_call: TRBD1
clone_size: NA
v_call: TRBV6-1
j_call: TRBJ2-2
cdr3_aa: CASNRDRATGELFF
cdr3_nt: TGTGCCAGCAACCGGGACAGGGCCACCGGGGAGCTGTTTTTT

d_call: TRBD1
clone_size: NA
v_call: TRBV5-1
j_call: TRBJ2-7
cdr3_aa: CASSLGGTEGYEQYF
cdr3_nt: TGCGCCAGCAGCTTGGGAGGGACAGAAGGCTACGAGCAGTACTTC

d_call: NA
clone_size: NA
v_call: TRBV12-3/TRBV12-4
j_call: TRBJ1-5
cdr3_aa: CASSLAGPRQPQHF
cdr3_nt: TGTGCCAGCAGTTTGGCTGGGCCGCGGCAGCCCCAGCATTTT

d_call: NA
clone_size: few
v_call: TRBV5-1
j_call: TRBJ1-2
cdr3_aa: CASSLSEDYGYTF
cdr3_nt: TGCGCCAGCAGCTTGTCCGAGGACTATGGCTACACCTTC

d_call: NA
clone_size: few
v_call: TRBV12-3/TRBV12-4
j_call: TRBJ1-5
cdr3_aa: CASSLVDSAGVPQHF
cdr3_nt: TGTGCCAGCAGTTTAGTTGACAGTGCGGGGGTGCCCCAGCATTTT

d_call: TRBD2
clone_size: few
v_call: TRBV3-1
j_call: TRBJ2-3
cdr3_aa: CASSRTSAVKRVLEDTQYF
cdr3_nt: TGTGCCAGCAGCCGGACTAGCGCCGTGAAGCGGGTATTGGAAGATACGCAGTATTTT

d_call: NA
clone_size: NA
v_call: TRBV14
j_call: TRBJ2-3
cdr3_aa: CASSQGPWTHRGDTQYF
cdr3_nt: TGTGCCAGCAGCCAGGGCCCCTGGACCCATCGAGGAGATACGCAGTATTTT

d_call: NA
clone_size: NA
v_call: TRBV7-9
j_call: TRBJ2-4
cdr3_aa: CASDGGSLYF
cdr3_nt: TGTGCCAGCGATGGGGGCAGCCTATACTTC

d_call: TRBD2
clone_size: NA
v_call: TRBV2
j_call: TRBJ2-1
cdr3_aa: CASIWTSGINEQFF
cdr3_nt: TGTGCCAGCATTTGGACTAGCGGGATCAATGAGCAGTTCTTC

d_call: NA
clone_size: NA
v_call: TRBV21-1
j_call: TRBJ2-1
cdr3_aa: CASSKSVSSGSPYNEQFF
cdr3_nt: TGTGCCAGCAGCAAATCTGTTTCTAGCGGGAGTCCCTACAATGAGCAGTTCTTC

d_call: NA
clone_size: many
v_call: TRBV12-3/TRBV12-4
j_call: TRBJ2-2
cdr3_aa: CASSLRQGEAGELFF
cdr3_nt: TGTGCCAGCAGTCTCAGGCAGGGGGAGGCCGGGGAGCTGTTTTTT

d_call: TRBD1
clone_size: many
v_call: TRBV5-4
j_call: TRBJ1-1
cdr3_aa: CASSVRDSEAFF
cdr3_nt: TGTGCCAGCAGCGTCCGGGACAGTGAAGCTTTCTTT

d_call: NA
clone_size: NA
v_call: TRBV24-1
j_call: TRBJ1-2
cdr3_aa: CATSDLDGSLYGYTF
cdr3_nt: TGTGCCACCAGTGATTTGGACGGATCCCTCTATGGCTACACCTTC

d_call: TRBD1
clone_size: NA
v_call: TRBV24-1
j_call: TRBJ2-5
cdr3_aa: CATSDPGQDLQETQYF
cdr3_nt: TGTGCCACCAGTGATCCCGGACAGGACCTGCAAGAGACCCAGTACTTC

d_call: NA
clone_size: NA
v_call: TRBV5-1
j_call: TRBJ1-1
cdr3_aa: CASSLQTEANTEAFF
cdr3_nt: TGCGCCAGCAGCTTACAGACAGAAGCAAACACTGAAGCTTTCTTT